This T cell receptor (beta chain) emerged from a study of shared T cell receptors in the human thymus. This CDR3 region has 14 residues. V dropped 7 bases and J dropped 6; count of bases not matched to a gene: 9. CDR1 MNHNY and CDR2 SVGAGI come from the germline V gene (reference sequence). Produced via immunoSEQ multiplex PCR; TCRdb's table is partial and in-frame only. The sample has about 610,000 clones, approximately 90% seen once. This same sample was also taken into another study, of human thymus T cells. From that study: Donors were healthy Finnish babies undergoing corrective operations for congenital heart defects. Thymus pieces cut out during corrective heart surgery were the tissue that was used. Related work found strong thymic repertoire overlap between unrelated individuals.

The gene calls are TRBV6-6 and TRBJ2-1; 7 nucleotides agree with TRBD2. The origin of this receptor is a boy in the first two years of life with a congenital heart defect. Sequencing was carried out using thymocytes. The DNA for the CDR3 is TGTGCCAGCACCCCGGGAGGAGGGATCAATGAGCAGTTCTTC. Translation gives CASTPGGGINEQFF.